What follows describes a single T cell receptor (beta chain). Sample time point: patch test 3, about 24 weeks after DPC sensitization. As to treatment: therapeutic diphenylcyclopropenone sensitization with weekly scalp DPC. Staff drew blood before applying each patch test. This specimen comes from a study of human T cells and chemical hapten exposure. Overall study context: Donors were sensitized with 2% DPC on the upper inner arm. Across the whole study, which lasted approximately 5.5 months, patients were given diphenylcyclopropenone on the scalp once a week.

What the library attached to individual cDNA molecules were unique molecular identifiers. TCRdb redid the calling of the RACE reads with MiXCR, one entry per CDR3 protein. The sample holds 190,000 or so distinct CDR3 sequences; under 30% are singletons and the top ten take roughly 2.3%. V gave up 2 bases and J gave up 5 bases; unmatched junction bases: 8. The CDR3 runs to 15 residues. Looked up from germline, CDR1 is MNHEY and CDR2 is SVGAGI. This chain links TRBV6-5 with TRBJ1-1; the match to TRBD1 covers 7 bases. The receptor's source is a woman in her thirties or forties with alopecia areata. Some clones in this sample may be carry-over from other donors' samples. The sequenced sample was whole blood, obtained in connection with sensitization to the hapten diphenylcyclopropenone (DPC). The CDR3 DNA reads as TGTGCCAGCAGTTACGCGACGACAGGGAGGACTGAAGCTTTCTTT. Translated: CASSYATTGRTEAFF.